This T cell receptor beta chain stems from a study of early T cells in non-severe SARS-CoV-2 infection. Study-wide context: Sequencing of bulk RNA from unsorted whole blood was done, without chain pairing. The study's findings and limits: The VDJdb matching leaned toward anti-spike CD8 responses and overlooked private and CD4 specificities.

Germline-derived CDR1 and CDR2 are DFQATT and SNEGSKA (reference sequence). This CDR3 is built from 15 residues. The V end lost 1 base, the J end lost 3 bases, and 16 bases lay between the germline ends. Each single cDNA molecule received a unique molecular identifier. TCRdb called the 5' RACE reads again in MiXCR, with one record for every CDR3 protein. The table has around 59,000 distinct CDR3 sequences, around an eighth seen once. This clonotype was seen repeatedly, ten times or more. Antigen: not known. The clonotype comes from an adult who was a healthcare worker with PCR-confirmed SARS-CoV-2 infection or an uninfected control (not recorded which). The gene calls are TRBV20-1 and TRBJ2-7, with D uncertain. The sample taken for sequencing was whole blood. Here the CDR3 DNA reads TGCAGTGCTAGAGTATCACGGATCCTTGGCTACGAGCAGTACTTC. Protein sequence: CSARVSRILGYEQYF.